This T cell receptor beta chain was sequenced for a study of PD-1 blockade in classical Hodgkin lymphoma. This clone was found once. The V gene lost 4 bases and the J gene lost 2 bases, with 11 bases spanning the gap. The CDR3 spans 15 residues. In germline, CDR1 is MNHEY, CDR2 SVGAGI. Some clones are missing from TCRdb's copy, which holds only in-frame ones; the method was immunoSEQ multiplex PCR. The repertoire has 45,000 to 55,000 clones, approximately 70% of them found once; the top ten carry less than 15%. All patients relapsed after autologous stem cell transplantation, and brentuximab vedotin exposure varied.

Source: peripheral blood mononuclear cells (PBMCs), taken before the second cycle of nivolumab. The TCR was taken from a human donor with classical Hodgkin lymphoma. The chain recombines TRBV6-5 with TRBJ2-2; D might be TRBD1 (5 bases). The CDR3 bases are TGTGCCAGCAGTTGGGGCGGAACCAACACCGGGGAGCTGTTTTTT. Translation: CASSWGGTNTGELFF.